One sample yielded the 21 T cell receptor beta chains listed below, sequenced in a study of human T cells and chemical hapten exposure. The library gave individual cDNA molecules unique molecular identifiers. TCRdb re-analysed the reads in MiXCR, keeping a single row per CDR3 protein. The sample consists of about 120,000 distinct CDR3 sequences, 8% to 9.5% of them appearing once. Extraction of total RNA was performed on unfractionated whole blood. The sample was whole blood. Source of these receptors: a human donor in good health. Some clones in this sample may be carry-over from other donors' samples.

The CDR3 DNA reads as TGTGCCAGCAGTTACGCCGCATCTAACGTCTACGAGCAGTACTTC. Translated, it gives CASSYAASNVYEQYF. The rearrangement links TRBV6-5 to TRBJ2-7; D call uncertain. V gave up 2 bases and J gave up 3 bases, with 14 bases separating them. CDR3 length equals 15 residues. Germline CDR1 is MNHEY and CDR2 is SVGAGI.

This clonotype was recorded at least ten times. V and J are TRBV29-1 and TRBJ2-1; 9 positions agree with TRBD2. V shed 4 bases and J 3 bases; nucleotides not matched to a gene: 4. The CDR3 is 14 residues long. Germline lookup yields CDR1 SQVTM and CDR2 ANQGSEA. In DNA form, the CDR3 reads TGCAGCGTTGTTGGCGGGAGGGGCTACAATGAGCAGTTCTTC. Amino acids: CSVVGGRGYNEQFF.

A few counts support this clonotype. The chain carries TRBV25-1 and TRBJ2-3, with D perhaps matching TRBD1 or TRBD2 (5 bases each). CDR1 MGHDK and CDR2 SYGVNS come from the germline V gene. This CDR3 is 16 amino acids long. V lost 1 base, J lost 0 bases, and 11 bases lay in between. The CDR3 sequence is CASSEFGTASTDTQYF. DNA for the CDR3: TGTGCCAGCAGTGAATTTGGGACCGCTAGCACAGATACGCAGTATTTT.

Only a few counts were recorded for this clonotype. This chain uses TRBV5-1 with TRBJ2-3; 13 nucleotides match TRBD2. The trim removed 4 bases at V and 1 base at J, leaving 3 bases unmatched. CDR1 SGHRS and CDR2 YFSETQ come from the germline V gene. The CDR3 is 16 residues long. The CDR3 reads CASSNGLAGGTDTQYF. CDR3 nucleotide sequence: TGCGCCAGCAGCAACGGACTAGCGGGGGGCACAGATACGCAGTATTTT.

This clonotype was seen ten or more times. The chain uses TRBV12-3 or TRBV12-4 and TRBJ1-5; 9 bases line up with TRBD1. J gave up 0 bases and V 5 bases, and 5 bases lay outside the gene matches. The CDR3 totals 16 residues. The CDR3, as DNA: TGTGCCAGCAGTGGCGGACAGGGGACTAGCAATCAGCCCCAGCATTTT. It encodes CASSGGQGTSNQPQHF.

The sample holds a few counts of this clonotype. V gene TRBV12-3 or TRBV12-4 combines with J gene TRBJ1-5; D is unresolved. This CDR3 comprises 15 residues. The V end was cut by 0 bases, the J end by 0 bases, with 6 bases between. CDR3: CASSLARSSNQPQHF. The CDR3 DNA sequence: TGTGCCAGCAGTTTAGCGCGCAGTAGCAATCAGCCCCAGCATTTT.

This clonotype was seen a few times. This rearrangement joins TRBV20-1 to TRBJ2-5; D is undetermined. The germline V gene encodes CDR1 DFQATT and CDR2 SNEGSKA (reference sequence). The CDR3 runs 11 residues. The CDR3 DNA sequence: TGCAGCCTGGTCTCACAAGAGACCCAGTACTTC. Protein: CSLVSQETQYF.

The chain joins TRBV18 to TRBJ2-5, with a tentative D call TRBD2 (6 bases). V was cut by 8 bases and J by 4 bases, with 20 bases left in between. Germline CDR1 KGHSH, CDR2 LQKENI. The CDR3 contains 15 residues. The CDR3 sequence is CASTRPGLGGETQYF. For the CDR3, the DNA is TGTGCCAGCACACGACCGGGACTTGGGGGAGAGACCCAGTACTTC.

This rearrangement joins TRBV14 to TRBJ2-6, with no clear D. Germline loops: CDR1 SGHDN, CDR2 FVKESK. This CDR3 has 15 amino acids. Trimming took 1 base from V and 0 from J, leaving 4 bases between them. CDR3 in amino acids: CASSQASSGANVLTF. As DNA, the CDR3 is TGTGCCAGCAGCCAAGCGTCCTCTGGGGCCAACGTCCTGACTTTC. Complete variable domain (other parts from reference TRBV14 and TRBJ2-6): EAGVTQFPSHSVIEKGQTVTLRCDPISGHDNLYWYRRVMGKEIKFLLHFVKESKQDESGMPNNRFLAERTGGTYSTLKVQPAELEDSGVYFCASSQASSGANVLTFGAGSRLTVL.

This clonotype appeared a few times. The chain combines TRBV7-3 with TRBJ1-1; 7 nucleotides align to TRBD1. After removal of 5 bases from V and 4 bases from J, the junction contained 10 bases not matched to a gene. This CDR3 spans 15 amino acids. The germline V gene has CDR1 SGHTA and CDR2 FQGTGA. CDR3 bases: TGTGCCAGCAGCCTGGGGGACAGACCGCGCACTGAAGCTTTCTTT. It yields the protein CASSLGDRPRTEAFF.

This clonotype came up many times. The J gene is TRBJ1-1, the V gene TRBV6-5; no clear D. The CDR3 spans 14 residues. V was shortened by 0 bases and J by 8 bases, with 13 bases between the two germline ends. Germline V CDR1 and CDR2: MNHEY, SVGAGI. CDR3 nucleotide sequence: TGTGCCAGCAGTTACTCCGGCGATACCGGGGAAGCTTTCTTT. Its translation: CASSYSGDTGEAFF.

This clonotype was recorded many times. V gene TRBV5-6 combines with J gene TRBJ1-1; D call uncertain. Germline V gene data show CDR1 as SGHDT and CDR2 as YYEEEE. This CDR3 has 13 residues. The V and J ends lost 4 bases and 8 bases respectively, with 15 bases between them. The CDR3 loop reads CASSRRSSGEAFF. The DNA of the CDR3 is TGTGCCAGCAGCCGAAGGTCCAGCGGAGAAGCTTTCTTT.

This clonotype was found a few times. The J gene is TRBJ2-3, the V gene TRBV11-2, with 8 positions matching TRBD2. The CDR3 is 16 residues long. V lost 3 bases and J lost 0; bases outside the gene matches: 5. Germline lookup yields CDR1 SGHAT and CDR2 FQNNGV. The CDR3 DNA follows: TGTGCCAGCAGCTTCTCTAGCGGGCTCAGCACAGATACGCAGTATTTT. Protein: CASSFSSGLSTDTQYF.

This rearrangement joins TRBV19 to TRBJ2-5, with D possibly being TRBD1 (6 bases). V was shortened by 5 bases and J by 1 base, with 11 bases between the two germline ends. The length of the CDR3 is 14 residues. Germline V gene sequence: CDR1 LNHDA, CDR2 SQIVND (reference sequence). CDR3: CASSDTGIQETQYF. The DNA for the CDR3 is TGTGCCAGTAGTGACACAGGGATCCAAGAGACCCAGTACTTC.

This clonotype was seen repeatedly, ten times or more. The CDR3 bases are TGCGCCAGCAGCCGGGTAGGAGGTAGCGGGAGTTTAAACACCGGGGAGCTGTTTTTT. It specifies CASSRVGGSGSLNTGELFF. This chain links TRBV4-1 with TRBJ2-2; 9 nucleotides agree with TRBD2. This CDR3 contains 19 residues. The germline gives CDR1 MGHRA, CDR2 YSYEKL. Trimming removed 4 bases from V and 2 bases from J; junction bases left unmatched: 14.

The rearrangement links TRBV29-1 to TRBJ2-1; D unclear. CDR3 length: 12 residues. The germline gives CDR1 SQVTM, CDR2 ANQGSEA. Trimming removed 7 bases from V and 7 bases from J, with 14 bases in between. The CDR3 nucleotides read TGCAGCGCGTCCTGGACGGGTAATGAGCAGTTCTTC. Protein product: CSASWTGNEQFF.

About this clonotype: With a much larger clone just one base away, this may be a read error. This rearrangement joins TRBV7-8 to TRBJ1-5; D remains ambiguous. The CDR3 length is 16 residues. Germline V CDR1 and CDR2: SGHVS, FQNEAQ. DNA for the CDR3: TGTGCCAGCAGCTTAACTCGGGGAATTAGCTATCAGCCCCAGCATTTT. It encodes CASSLTRGISYQPQHF.

Concerning this clonotype itself: A much larger clone is a single base away; this may be a read error. The chain is built from TRBV7-2 and TRBJ2-1; D is unclear. Germline assignment: CDR1 SGHTA and CDR2 FQGNSA. With 1 base removed from V and 9 bases from J, the gap between germline ends came to 7 bases. CDR3 length: 12 residues. CDR3 amino acids: CASSLGRSEQFF. The DNA of the CDR3 is TGTGCCAGCAGCTTAGGGAGAAGTGAGCAGTTCTTC.

This chain joins TRBV7-8 and TRBJ2-2, with 8 bases fitting TRBD1. CDR1 is SGHVS, CDR2 FQNEAQ, per germline. The V segment lost 0 bases and the J segment 4 bases; nucleotides outside the gene matches: 4. The length of the CDR3 is 16 residues. CDR3 sequence: CASSLARTGTTGELFF. The CDR3 DNA sequence: TGTGCCAGCAGCTTAGCGCGGACAGGGACCACCGGGGAGCTGTTTTTT.

This clonotype was observed at least ten times. The chain recombines TRBV5-6 with TRBJ2-1, with D possibly matching TRBD2 (6 bases). Germline V gene sequence: CDR1 SGHDT, CDR2 YYEEEE. V lost 0 bases to trimming and J lost 9 bases, with 10 bases between them. This CDR3 comprises 13 residues. The CDR3 DNA reads TGTGCCAGCAGCTTGGCCCGGAGGGGTGAGCAGTTCTTC. It is translated as CASSLARRGEQFF.

Comments on this clonotype: This may be a read error: a much more frequent sequence differs by one nucleotide. V gene TRBV7-8 combines with J gene TRBJ1-4; TRBD1 matches 8 bases. Trimming at V came to 6 bases and at J to 5 bases, leaving 8 bases not matched to a gene. Germline lookup yields CDR1 SGHVS and CDR2 FQNEAQ. The CDR3 is 15 amino acids. The CDR3 sequence: CASRDRGQENEKLFF. The CDR3 DNA sequence: TGTGCCAGCAGGGATAGGGGACAGGAAAATGAAAAACTGTTTTTT. Together with reference TRBV7-8 and TRBJ1-4, the CDR3 gives the full variable domain: GAGVSQSPRYKVAKRGQDVALRCDPISGHVSLFWYQQALGQGPEFLTYFQNEAQLDKSGLPSDRFFAERPEGSVSTLKIQRTQQEDSAVYLCASRDRGQENEKLFFGSGTQLSVL.